This paragraph reports one TCR beta chain. This clone's antigen is unknown. No quality values exist for individual bases; no much larger clone is one base distant. The data originate from a study of blood T cell repertoires in COVID-19 (dated by TCRdb to the early 2020s). Regarding the research as a whole: Collaborator samples came from the United States, Italy and Spain and covered acute and convalescent phases of COVID-19. Subjects who had been exposed to COVID-19, were actively infected with it, or had recovered from it provided the deeply sampled blood TCRbeta repertoires that made up the dataset. A freely available public database, intended as a resource for researchers studying the immune response to SARS-CoV-2, is where the repertoires were released. The material from the prospective study consisted of cDNA or gDNA derived from T cells, B-cell-depleted T cells, or PBMCs. The sample metadata nearly always contained a de-identified subject ID, COVID-19 status, age in years and sex. HLA class I and class II types, where available, came from metadata supplied by the sample provider rather than from assay-based typing. The samples were drawn from two sources: the first 160 participants of the ongoing ImmuneRACE study, and 1,200 or so subjects contributed by 6 global collaborators.

In the prospective study, participants were roughly 18 to 100 years old, resided in under 30 geographic areas of the United States, and were enrolled through a virtual design. To assign participants to cohorts, the prospective study relied on clinical history that participants themselves reported in a screening survey and a study questionnaire. Mobile phlebotomists in the prospective study collected whole blood, serum and a nasopharyngeal or oropharyngeal swab from every participant. Over a roughly 2-month period, participants in the prospective study had the option of providing additional blood draws and questionnaires. Prospective study blood samples were shipped either frozen or at room temperature before DNA extraction. The CDR3 has 15 amino acids, counting the end cysteine and phenylalanine. CDR3 DNA is the only sequence kept; it has 45 bases, read in frame from the first base. According to the germline V gene, CDR1 reads SGHVS and CDR2 reads FNYEAQ. Relative to germline, V is 6 bases shorter and J is 4 bases shorter, with 13 bases between their ends.

TCRbeta CDR3 regions were amplified from genomic DNA by means of the immunoSEQ Assay, a bias-controlled multiplex PCR. The authors processed their data as follows. Within the assay, amplification of reference gene primers was used to estimate how many nucleated cells each sample contained. Sequence reads were collapsed and filtered to measure the absolute abundance of every unique TCRbeta CDR3 rearrangement. For each sample, productive Simpson clonality was calculated as the square root of Simpson's diversity index across productive rearrangements. In its TCRdb copy, this immuneACCESS table keeps in-frame sequences only and misses some clones. Where compared with another copy, unresolved V genes explain less than half of these, and the others have no known cause. Clonal size and the V and J genes are those of that table, whereas D and trimming came from the DNA. The sample contains approximately 220,000 clones, 80% of them found a single time. In total, the top ten clones hold 7% to 8.5% of the sample.

Study-level results and caveats: How much clinical and demographic metadata was included differed by source and by participant, and the metadata was provided uncurated.

In this chain, TRBV7-6 is recombined with TRBJ1-6; the D segment could be TRBD1, given 5 matching bases. Sequenced sample: PBMCs or T cells enriched from blood (not recorded which). The receptor was derived from a woman aged 40 to 50 with acute COVID-19. Read as DNA, the sequence is TGTGCCAGCAGTCGAGACAAGGGGTATAATTCACCCCTCCACTTT. It translates as CASSRDKGYNSPLHF.